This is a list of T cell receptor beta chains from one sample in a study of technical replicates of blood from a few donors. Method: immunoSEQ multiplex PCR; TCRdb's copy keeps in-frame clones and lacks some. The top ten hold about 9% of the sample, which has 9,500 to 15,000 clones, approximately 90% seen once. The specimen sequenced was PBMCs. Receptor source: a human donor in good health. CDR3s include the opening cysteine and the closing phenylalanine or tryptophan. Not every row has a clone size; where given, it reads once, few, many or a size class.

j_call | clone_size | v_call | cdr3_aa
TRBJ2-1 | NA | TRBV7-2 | CASSLVMGLAGMDEQFF
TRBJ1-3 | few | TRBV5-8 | CASSLQGWSGNTIYF
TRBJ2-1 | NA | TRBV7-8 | CASSFRLAGLGSYNEQFF
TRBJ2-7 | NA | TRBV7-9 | CASSQGTGISYEQYF
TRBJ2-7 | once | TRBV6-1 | CASTEGFTGSYEQYF
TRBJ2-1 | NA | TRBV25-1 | CASTPGLAGVNEQFF
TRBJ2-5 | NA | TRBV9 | CASSYSGRGQETQYF
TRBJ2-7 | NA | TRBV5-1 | CASSDRDRDSYEQYF
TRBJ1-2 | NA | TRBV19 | CASSLQGDSHENYGYTF
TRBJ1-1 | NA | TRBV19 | CASSPGWRYTEAFF
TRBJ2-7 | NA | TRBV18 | CASSPRDSEQYF
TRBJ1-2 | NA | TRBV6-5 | CASRPSGTDRYGYTF
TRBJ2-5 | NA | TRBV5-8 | CASSFGLAGGQETQYF
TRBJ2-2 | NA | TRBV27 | CASSLGQGVMAGELFF
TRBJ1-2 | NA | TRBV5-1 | CASSLAAAGYGYTF
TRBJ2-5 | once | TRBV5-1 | CASSLVEETQYF
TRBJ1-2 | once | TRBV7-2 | CASSLVGGGGGYTF
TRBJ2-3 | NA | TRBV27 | CASSSGVGADTQYF
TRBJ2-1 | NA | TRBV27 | CASSLQGGRNNEQFF
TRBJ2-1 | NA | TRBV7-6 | CASSLGASGSLGSSYNEQFF
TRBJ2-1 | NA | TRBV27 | CASVGSSGSDNEQFF
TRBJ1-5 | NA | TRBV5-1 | CASSVGQGPNQPQHF
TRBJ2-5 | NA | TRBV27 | CASSYLPTGTYQETQYF
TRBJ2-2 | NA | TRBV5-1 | CASSPGPRQGANTGELFF
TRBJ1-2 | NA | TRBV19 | CASSTRANYGYTF
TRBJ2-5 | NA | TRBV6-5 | CASSGRADGETQYF
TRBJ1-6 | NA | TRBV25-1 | CASSSGQGGHNSPLHF
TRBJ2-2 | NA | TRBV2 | CASRGQGSTGELFF
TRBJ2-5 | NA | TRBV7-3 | CASSPRGHTGEGETQYF
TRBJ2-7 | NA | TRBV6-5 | CASSYSATREQYF
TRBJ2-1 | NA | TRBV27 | CASSSPGTSGSVRNEQFF
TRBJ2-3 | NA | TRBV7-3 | CASSLGLTSTDTQYF
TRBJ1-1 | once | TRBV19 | CASSFLGHEAFF
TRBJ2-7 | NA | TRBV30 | CAWSSGGRSEQYF
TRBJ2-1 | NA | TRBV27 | CASSFAASEYNEQFF
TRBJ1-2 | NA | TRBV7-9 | CASSLAGTGNGYTF
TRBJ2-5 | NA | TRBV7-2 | CASSPPTGIETQYF
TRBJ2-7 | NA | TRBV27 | CASSLGLVAYEQYF